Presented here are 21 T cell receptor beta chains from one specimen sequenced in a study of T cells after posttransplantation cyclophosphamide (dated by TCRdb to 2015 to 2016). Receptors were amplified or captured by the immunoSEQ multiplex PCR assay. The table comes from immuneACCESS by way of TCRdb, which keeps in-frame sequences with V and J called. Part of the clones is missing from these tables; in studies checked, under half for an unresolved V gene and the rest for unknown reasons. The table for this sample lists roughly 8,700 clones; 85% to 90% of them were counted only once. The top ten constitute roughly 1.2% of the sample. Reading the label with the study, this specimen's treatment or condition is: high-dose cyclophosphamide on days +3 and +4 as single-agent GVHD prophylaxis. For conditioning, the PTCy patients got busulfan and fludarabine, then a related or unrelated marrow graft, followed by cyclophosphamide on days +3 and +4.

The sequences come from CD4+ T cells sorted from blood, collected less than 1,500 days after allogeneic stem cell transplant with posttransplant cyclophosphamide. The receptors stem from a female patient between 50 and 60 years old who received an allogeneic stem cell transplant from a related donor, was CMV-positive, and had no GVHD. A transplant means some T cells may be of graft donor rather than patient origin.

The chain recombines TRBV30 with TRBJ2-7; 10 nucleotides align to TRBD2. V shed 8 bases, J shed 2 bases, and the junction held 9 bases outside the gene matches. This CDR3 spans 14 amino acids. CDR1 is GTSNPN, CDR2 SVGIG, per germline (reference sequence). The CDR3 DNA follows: TGTGCCAGTCTAGCGGGAGTGAACCCCTACGAGCAGTACTTC. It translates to CASLAGVNPYEQYF. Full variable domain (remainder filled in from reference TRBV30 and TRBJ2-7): SQTIHQWPATLVQPVGSPLSLECTVEGTSNPNLYWYRQAAGRGLQLLFYSVGIGQISSEVPQNLSASRPQDRQFILSSKKLLLSDSGFYLCASLAGVNPYEQYFGPGTRLTVT.

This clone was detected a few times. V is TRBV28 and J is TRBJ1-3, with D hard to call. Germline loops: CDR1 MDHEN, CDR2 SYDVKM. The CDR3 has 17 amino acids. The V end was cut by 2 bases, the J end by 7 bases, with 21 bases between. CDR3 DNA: TGTGCCAGCAGTTTAAATTTTTATGGGCGCCTGGTGAACACCATATATTTT. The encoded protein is CASSLNFYGRLVNTIYF.

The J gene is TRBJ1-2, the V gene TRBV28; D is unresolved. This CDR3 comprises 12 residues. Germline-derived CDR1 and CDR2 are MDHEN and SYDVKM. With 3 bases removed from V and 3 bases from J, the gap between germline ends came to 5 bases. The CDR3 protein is CASSLVDYGYTF. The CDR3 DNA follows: TGTGCCAGCAGTTTGGTAGACTATGGCTACACCTTC.

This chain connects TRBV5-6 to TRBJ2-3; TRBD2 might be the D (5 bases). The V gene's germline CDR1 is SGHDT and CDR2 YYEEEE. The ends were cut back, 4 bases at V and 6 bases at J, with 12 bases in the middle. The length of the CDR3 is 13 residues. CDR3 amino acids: CASSLRVEDTQYF. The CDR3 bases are TGTGCCAGCAGCCTGCGGGTCGAGGATACGCAGTATTTT.

CDR3 sequence reads: CASSPPFGTRVYNEQFF. CDR3 DNA: TGTGCCAGCAGCCCCCCCTTCGGGACTAGAGTATACAATGAGCAGTTCTTC. This rearrangement joins TRBV21-1 to TRBJ2-1; the DNA was not compared with TRBD2, the D call given in the table. TRBV21-1 is a known pseudogene. The CDR3 length is 17 residues.

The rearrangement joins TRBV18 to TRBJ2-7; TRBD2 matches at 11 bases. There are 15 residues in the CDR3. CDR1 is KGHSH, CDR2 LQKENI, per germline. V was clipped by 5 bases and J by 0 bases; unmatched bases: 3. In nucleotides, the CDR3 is TGTGCCAGCTCAGCTACTAGCGGGGGCTCCTACGAGCAGTACTTC. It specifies CASSATSGGSYEQYF.

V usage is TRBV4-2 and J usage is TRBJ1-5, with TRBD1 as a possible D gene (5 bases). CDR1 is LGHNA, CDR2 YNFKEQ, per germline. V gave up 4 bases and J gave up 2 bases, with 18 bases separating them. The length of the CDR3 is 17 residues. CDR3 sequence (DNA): TGTGCCAGCAGCCCAGGAGGGACGGCGCGGGGCAATCAGCCCCAGCATTTT. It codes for CASSPGGTARGNQPQHF.

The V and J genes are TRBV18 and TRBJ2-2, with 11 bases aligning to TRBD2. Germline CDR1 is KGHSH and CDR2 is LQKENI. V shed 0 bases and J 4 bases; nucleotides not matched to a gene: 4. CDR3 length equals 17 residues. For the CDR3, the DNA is TGTGCCAGCTCACCACCGGGACTAGCGGCCCGCACCGGGGAGCTGTTTTTT. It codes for CASSPPGLAARTGELFF.

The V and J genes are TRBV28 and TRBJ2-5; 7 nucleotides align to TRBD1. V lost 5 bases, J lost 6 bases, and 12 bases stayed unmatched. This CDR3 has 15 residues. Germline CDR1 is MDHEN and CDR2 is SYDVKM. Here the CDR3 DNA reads TGTGCCAGCAGTCTCGACCCACAGGGGAAACAGACCCAGTACTTC. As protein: CASSLDPQGKQTQYF. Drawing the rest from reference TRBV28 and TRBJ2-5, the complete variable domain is DVKVTQSSRYLVKRTGEKVFLECVQDMDHENMFWYRQDPGLGLRLIYFSYDVKMKEKGDIPEGYSVSREKKERFSLILESASTNQTSMYLCASSLDPQGKQTQYFGPGTRLLVL.

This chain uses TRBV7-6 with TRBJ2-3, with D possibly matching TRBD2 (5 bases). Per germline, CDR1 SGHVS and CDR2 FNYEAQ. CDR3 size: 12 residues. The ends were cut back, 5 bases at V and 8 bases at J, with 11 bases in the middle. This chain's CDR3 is CASSLTSGTQYF. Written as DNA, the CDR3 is TGTGCCAGCAGCCTCACTAGTGGTACGCAGTATTTT.

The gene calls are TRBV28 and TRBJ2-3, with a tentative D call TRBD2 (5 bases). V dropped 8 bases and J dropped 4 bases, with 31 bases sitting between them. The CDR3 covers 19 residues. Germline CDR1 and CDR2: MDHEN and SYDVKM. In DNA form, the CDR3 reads TGTGCCAGCCCCCCGAGGCTAGAGGGATTGAGGGATCAACCAGATACGCAGTATTTT. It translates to CASPPRLEGLRDQPDTQYF. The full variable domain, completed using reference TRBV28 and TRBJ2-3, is DVKVTQSSRYLVKRTGEKVFLECVQDMDHENMFWYRQDPGLGLRLIYFSYDVKMKEKGDIPEGYSVSREKKERFSLILESASTNQTSMYLCASPPRLEGLRDQPDTQYFGPGTRLTVL.

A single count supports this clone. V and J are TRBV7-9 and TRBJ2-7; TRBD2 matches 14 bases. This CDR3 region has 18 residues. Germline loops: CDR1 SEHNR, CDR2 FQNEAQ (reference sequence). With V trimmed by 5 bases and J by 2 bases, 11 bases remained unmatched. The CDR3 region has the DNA TGTGCCAGCAGCCCAGGGACTAGCGGGAGTTGGGTGGCCTACGAGCAGTACTTC. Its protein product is CASSPGTSGSWVAYEQYF.

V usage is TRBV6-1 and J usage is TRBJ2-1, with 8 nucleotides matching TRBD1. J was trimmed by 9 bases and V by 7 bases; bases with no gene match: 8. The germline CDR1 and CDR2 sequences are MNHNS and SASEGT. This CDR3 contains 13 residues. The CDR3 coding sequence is TGTGCCAGCATAGGACAGGGTCGGGTTGAGCAGTTCTTC. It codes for CASIGQGRVEQFF.

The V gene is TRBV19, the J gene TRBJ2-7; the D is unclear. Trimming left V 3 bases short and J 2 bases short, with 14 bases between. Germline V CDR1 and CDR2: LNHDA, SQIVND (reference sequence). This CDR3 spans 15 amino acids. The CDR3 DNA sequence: TGTGCCAGTAGTATCGGAACAGCCACACCCTACGAGCAGTACTTC. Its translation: CASSIGTATPYEQYF.

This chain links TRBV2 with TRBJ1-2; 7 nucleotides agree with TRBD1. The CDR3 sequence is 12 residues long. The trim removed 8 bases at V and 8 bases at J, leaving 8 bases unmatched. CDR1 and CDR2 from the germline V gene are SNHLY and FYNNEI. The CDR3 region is CASGIDRDGYTF. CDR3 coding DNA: TGTGCCAGCGGGATAGACAGGGACGGCTACACCTTC.

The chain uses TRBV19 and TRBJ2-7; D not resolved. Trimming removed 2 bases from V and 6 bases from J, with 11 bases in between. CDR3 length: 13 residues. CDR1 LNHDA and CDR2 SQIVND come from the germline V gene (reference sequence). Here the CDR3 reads CASSIQAVGEQYF. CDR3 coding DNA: TGTGCCAGTAGTATACAGGCAGTCGGCGAGCAGTACTTC.

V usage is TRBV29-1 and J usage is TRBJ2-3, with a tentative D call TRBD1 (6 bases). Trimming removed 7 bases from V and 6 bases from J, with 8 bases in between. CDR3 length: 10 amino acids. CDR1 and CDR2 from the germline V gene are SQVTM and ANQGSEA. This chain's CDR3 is CSEGVDTQYF. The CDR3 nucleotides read TGCAGCGAGGGGGTCGATACGCAGTATTTT.

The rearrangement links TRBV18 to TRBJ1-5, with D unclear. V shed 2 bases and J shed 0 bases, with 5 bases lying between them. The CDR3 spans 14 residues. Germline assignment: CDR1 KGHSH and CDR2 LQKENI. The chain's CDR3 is CASSPGSSNQPQHF. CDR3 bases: TGTGCCAGCTCACCAGGGAGTAGCAATCAGCCCCAGCATTTT.

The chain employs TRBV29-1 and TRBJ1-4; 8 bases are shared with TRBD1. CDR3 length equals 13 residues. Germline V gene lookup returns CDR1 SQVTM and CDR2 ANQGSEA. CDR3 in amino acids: CNAAGGGDEKLFF. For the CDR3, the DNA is TGCAACGCTGCAGGGGGCGGTGATGAAAAACTGTTTTTT.

In DNA, the CDR3 is TGTGCCAGCAGTAGCATGGACAGGGCGGGCTACAATGAGCAGTTCTTC. This gives the protein CASSSMDRAGYNEQFF. The chain recombines TRBV28 with TRBJ2-1; 8 bases fit TRBD1. The CDR3 is made up of 16 amino acids. Trimming removed 5 bases from V and 3 bases from J; junction bases left unmatched: 9. In germline, CDR1 is MDHEN, CDR2 SYDVKM.

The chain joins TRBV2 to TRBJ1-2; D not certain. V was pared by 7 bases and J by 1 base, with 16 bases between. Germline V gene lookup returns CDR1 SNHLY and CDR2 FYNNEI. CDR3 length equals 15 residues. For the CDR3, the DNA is TGTGCCAGCACGAGGGAAAGGAGAGTTAACTATGGCTACACCTTC. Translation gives CASTRERRVNYGYTF.